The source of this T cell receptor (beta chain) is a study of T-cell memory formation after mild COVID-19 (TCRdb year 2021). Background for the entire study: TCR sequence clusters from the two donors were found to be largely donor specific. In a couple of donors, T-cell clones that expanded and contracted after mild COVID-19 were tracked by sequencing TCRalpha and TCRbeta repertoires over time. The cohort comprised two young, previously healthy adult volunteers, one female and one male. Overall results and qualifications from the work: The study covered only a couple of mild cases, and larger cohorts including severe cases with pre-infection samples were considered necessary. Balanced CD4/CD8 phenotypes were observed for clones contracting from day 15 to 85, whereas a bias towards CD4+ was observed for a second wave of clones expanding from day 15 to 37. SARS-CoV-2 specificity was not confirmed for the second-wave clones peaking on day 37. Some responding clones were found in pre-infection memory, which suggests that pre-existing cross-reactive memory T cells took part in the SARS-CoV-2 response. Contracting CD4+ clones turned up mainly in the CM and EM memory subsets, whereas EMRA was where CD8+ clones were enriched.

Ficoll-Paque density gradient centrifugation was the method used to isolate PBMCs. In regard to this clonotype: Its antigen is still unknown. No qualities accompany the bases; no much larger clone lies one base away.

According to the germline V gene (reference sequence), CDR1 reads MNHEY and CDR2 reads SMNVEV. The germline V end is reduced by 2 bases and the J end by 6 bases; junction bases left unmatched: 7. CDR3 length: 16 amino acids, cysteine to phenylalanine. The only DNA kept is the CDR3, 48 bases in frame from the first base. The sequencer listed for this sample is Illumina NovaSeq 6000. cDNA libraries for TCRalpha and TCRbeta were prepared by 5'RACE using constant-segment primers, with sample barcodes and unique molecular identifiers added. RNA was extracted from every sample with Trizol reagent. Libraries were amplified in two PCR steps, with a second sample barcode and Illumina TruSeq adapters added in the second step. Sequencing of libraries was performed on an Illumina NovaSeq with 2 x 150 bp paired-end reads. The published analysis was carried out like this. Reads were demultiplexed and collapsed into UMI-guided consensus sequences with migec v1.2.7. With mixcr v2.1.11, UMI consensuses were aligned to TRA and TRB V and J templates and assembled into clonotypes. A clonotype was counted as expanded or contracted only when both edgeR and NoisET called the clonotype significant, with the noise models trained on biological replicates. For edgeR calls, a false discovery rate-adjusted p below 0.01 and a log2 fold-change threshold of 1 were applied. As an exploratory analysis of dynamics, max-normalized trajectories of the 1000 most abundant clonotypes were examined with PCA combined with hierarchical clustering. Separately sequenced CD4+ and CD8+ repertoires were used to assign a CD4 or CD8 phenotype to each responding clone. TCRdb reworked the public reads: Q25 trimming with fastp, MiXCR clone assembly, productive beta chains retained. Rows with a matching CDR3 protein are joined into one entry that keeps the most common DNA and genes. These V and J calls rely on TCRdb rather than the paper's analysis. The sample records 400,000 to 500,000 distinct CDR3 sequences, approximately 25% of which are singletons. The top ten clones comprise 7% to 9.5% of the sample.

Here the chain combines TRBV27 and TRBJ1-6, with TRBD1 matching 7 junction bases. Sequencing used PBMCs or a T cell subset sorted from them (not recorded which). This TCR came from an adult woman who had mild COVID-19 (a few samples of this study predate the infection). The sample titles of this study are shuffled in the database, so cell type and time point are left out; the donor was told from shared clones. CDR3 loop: CASSLTGGQSNSPLHF. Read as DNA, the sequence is TGTGCCAGCAGTTTAACTGGGGGACAGTCTAATTCACCCCTCCACTTT.